Listed below are T cell receptor beta chains from one sample, sequenced in a study of cytomegalovirus exposure and HLA in healthy donors. TCRdb's table, derived via immunoSEQ multiplex PCR, lists solely in-frame clones and lacks some. The top ten hold more than 2% of the sample, which has about 150,000 clones, around four fifths seen once. Sequences were obtained from PBMCs. The receptors here all came from a boy between 2 and 10 years old in good health and CMV-seronegative. Each CDR3 is given with its conserved first and last residue. A D gene is named only where the DNA matches it firmly. Not every row has a clone size; where given, it reads once, few, many or a size class.

>TRBJ1-2|NA|NA|TRBV29-1
TGCAGCGTGGACACTAAACGAGACTATGGCTACACCTTC
CSVDTKRDYGYTF
>TRBJ1-2|NA|NA|TRBV28
TGTGCCAGCCGAGAGCGGGCCTCTAACTATGGCTACACCTTC
CASRERASNYGYTF
>TRBJ2-7|TRBD1|few|TRBV6-5
TGTGCCAGCAGTTACTCCCGGACAGGGGATGGGCAGTACTTC
CASSYSRTGDGQYF
>TRBJ2-1|TRBD1|NA|TRBV5-4
TGTGCCAGCAGCCCAGGACAGGTGATCGACAATGAGCAGTTCTTC
CASSPGQVIDNEQFF
>TRBJ2-1|NA|NA|TRBV7-2
TGTGCCAGCAGCCCGAGCCGGGGAGTGGGGAATGAGCAGTTCTTC
CASSPSRGVGNEQFF
>TRBJ2-3|NA|NA|TRBV6-4
TGTGCCAGCAGTGAACGGACAGATACGCAGTATTTT
CASSERTDTQYF
>TRBJ1-1|NA|few|TRBV5-1
TGCGCCAGCAGCCCCCTCAGTAGCGTGAACACTGAAGCTTTCTTT
CASSPLSSVNTEAFF
>TRBJ2-3|NA|NA|TRBV13
TGTGCCAGCAGCTTAGGGGGCGGGATAACAGATACGCAGTATTTT
CASSLGGGITDTQYF
>TRBJ2-1|TRBD2|NA|TRBV5-4
TGTGCCAGCAGCTTTGGTCGGGAGGTCTACTACAATGAGCAGTTCTTC
CASSFGREVYYNEQFF
>TRBJ2-7|NA|NA|TRBV30
TGTGCCTGGAGTGTGGGGCAGGGATCCAACGAGCAGTACTTC
CAWSVGQGSNEQYF
>TRBJ1-2|NA|NA|TRBV9
TGTGCCAGCAGCGTAGAAATGGCAGGGGTACCCTATGGCTACACCTTC
CASSVEMAGVPYGYTF
>TRBJ2-1|NA|NA|TRBV7-2
TGTGCTAGCAGCTTAGGTTCCGGACTGCTCAATGAGCAGTTCTTC
CASSLGSGLLNEQFF
>TRBJ1-5|NA|NA|TRBV6-5
TGTGCCAGCAGAGACCGGGGCCAAGCGGGGCAGCCCCAGCATTTT
CASRDRGQAGQPQHF
>TRBJ1-2|NA|NA|TRBV30
TGTGCCTGGAGTTATCGGGGTGGCTACACCTTC
CAWSYRGGYTF
>TRBJ1-1|NA|NA|TRBV10-3
TGTGCCATCGGTAGACAGATGAACACTGAAGCTTTCTTT
CAIGRQMNTEAFF
>TRBJ2-7|NA|few|TRBV6-5
TGTGCCAGCAGTATAGGGGGCGGGACCTCCTACGAGCAGTACTTC
CASSIGGGTSYEQYF
>TRBJ2-2|TRBD1|NA|TRBV6-4
TGTGCCAGCAACAACCAGCCGGGACAGGGTGCCGGGGAGCTGTTTTTT
CASNNQPGQGAGELFF
>TRBJ2-7|NA|NA|TRBV7-9
TGTGCCAGCGGTTGGCGGGATCACTACGAGCAGTACTTC
CASGWRDHYEQYF
>TRBJ1-5|NA|NA|TRBV27
TGTGCCAGCAGAACGCAGGGAGGTCCCCCCAATCAGCCCCAGCATTTT
CASRTQGGPPNQPQHF
>TRBJ2-1|NA|NA|TRBV7-2
TGTGCCAGCAGCTTCGCTATGTCTGGGGCGATTGAGAATGAGCAGTTCTTC
CASSFAMSGAIENEQFF
>TRBJ1-1|NA|NA|TRBV7-3
TGTGCCAGCAGCTTAATTTTCGGGGTCTCTGAAGCTTTCTTT
CASSLIFGVSEAFF
>TRBJ2-7|NA|NA|TRBV4-1
TGCGCCAGCAGCCCGGGACTTCGGGGGGCCGAGCAGTACTTC
CASSPGLRGAEQYF
>TRBJ1-1|NA|NA|TRBV5-1
TGCGCCAGCAGCTTGGGTGTTTCGGCGGCAGGGAACACTGAGGCTTTCTTT
CASSLGVSAAGNTEAFF
>TRBJ2-1|TRBD2|NA|TRBV6-4
TGTGCCAGCAATCGACTCGGGTCCCTAGCGGGACCCGGCAATGAGCAGTTCTTC
CASNRLGSLAGPGNEQFF
>TRBJ2-7|NA|NA|TRBV13
TGTGCCAGCAGCTATGGCCGTGACTACGAGCAGTACTTC
CASSYGRDYEQYF
>TRBJ2-7|NA|few|TRBV28
TGTGCCAGCAGTTTTCACCTAGCGACGACTTCCTACGAGCAGTACTTC
CASSFHLATTSYEQYF
>TRBJ2-7|TRBD1|NA|TRBV23-1
TGCGCCAGCAGTCGAGACCGGGACAGGGACTACGAGCAGTACTTC
CASSRDRDRDYEQYF
>TRBJ2-4|NA|NA|TRBV14
TGTGCCAGCAGCCAAGATCGGGGTGGACTAGCCAAAAACATTCAGTACTTC
CASSQDRGGLAKNIQYF